This T cell receptor beta chain emerged from a study of cytomegalovirus exposure and HLA in healthy donors. General study results and limits: What TCR beta sequences reportedly achieved was accurate prediction of HLA-A and HLA-B alleles in most subjects.

Both 60 Vbeta primers and 13 Jbeta primers went into the PCR. Measured with immunoSEQ multiplex PCR; TCRdb has only the in-frame clones, and not every one. The table has roughly 170,000 clones, approximately 81% seen once. The CDR3 consists of 14 residues. Losses at the gene ends were 5 bases for V and 6 bases for J; bases not matched to a gene: 3. From germline, CDR1 is MNHEY and CDR2 SVGAGI. This clone was seen only once. Its antigen is not known. The clonotype originates from a woman between 18 and 30 years old in good health and CMV-seronegative. The chain combines TRBV6-5 with TRBJ2-3; TRBD2 matches at 12 bases. Sequencing input: PBMCs. The CDR3 DNA follows: TGTGCCAGCAGTGTGACTAGCGGGAGTGATACGCAGTATTTT. Its translation is CASSVTSGSDTQYF.